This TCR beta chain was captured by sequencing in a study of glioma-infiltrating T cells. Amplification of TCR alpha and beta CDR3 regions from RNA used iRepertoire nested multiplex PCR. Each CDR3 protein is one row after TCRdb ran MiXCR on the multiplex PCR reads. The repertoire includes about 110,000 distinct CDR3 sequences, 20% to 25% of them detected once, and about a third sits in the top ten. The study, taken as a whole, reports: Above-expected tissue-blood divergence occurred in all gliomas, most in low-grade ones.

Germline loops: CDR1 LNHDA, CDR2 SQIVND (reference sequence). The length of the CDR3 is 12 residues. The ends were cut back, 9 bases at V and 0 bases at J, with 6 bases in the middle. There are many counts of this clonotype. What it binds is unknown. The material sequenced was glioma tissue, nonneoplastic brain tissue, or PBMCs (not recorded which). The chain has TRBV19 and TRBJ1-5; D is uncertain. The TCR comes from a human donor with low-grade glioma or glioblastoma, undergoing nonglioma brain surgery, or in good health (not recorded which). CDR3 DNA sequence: TGTGCCAGCGGACCTAGCAATCAGCCCCAGCATTTT. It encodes CASGPSNQPQHF.